The T cell receptor (beta chain) described here comes from a study of T cell changes during pregnancy in multiple sclerosis. Here immunoSEQ multiplex PCR was the method, and the copy in TCRdb shows in-frame clones only, minus some. The sample gives just over 65,000 clones, about 89% of which show up once; 0.65% to 0.9% is in the top ten. J gave up 5 bases and V 5 bases, and 7 bases lay outside the gene matches. Germline assignment: CDR1 MNHNS and CDR2 SASEGT. There are 14 residues in the CDR3. J is TRBJ2-7 and V is TRBV6-1; 9 bases are shared with TRBD1. Sequences were derived from peripheral blood, sampled in the second trimester of pregnancy. This clonotype originated in a female donor with multiple sclerosis, enrolled in a pregnancy study. CDR3: CASSPLQGAHEQYF. The CDR3 DNA reads TGTGCCAGCAGTCCTTTACAGGGGGCCCACGAGCAGTACTTC.